Listed below are T cell receptor beta chains from one sample, sequenced in a study of technical replicates of blood from several donors. Produced via immunoSEQ multiplex PCR; TCRdb's table is partial and in-frame only. This sample has about 75,000 clones; 91% occur once, and the top ten carry 0.37%. Sequencing was done on a sample of T cells isolated from PBMCs. The receptors shown here come from a human donor in good health. Some clones in this sample may be carry-over from other donors' samples. CDR3s include the opening cysteine and the closing phenylalanine or tryptophan. A D gene is named only where the DNA matches it firmly. Clone size appears in some rows only: once, few, many, or a class for an expanded clone.

NA TRBJ2-2 TRBD1 TRBV27 CASSKQTGGWGGELFF TGTGCCAGCAGCAAACAAACAGGGGGCTGGGGCGGGGAGCTGTTTTTT
NA TRBJ2-7 NA TRBV21-1 CASSKSQGGYEQYF TGTGCCAGCAGCAAGTCTCAGGGGGGCTACGAGCAGTACTTC
NA TRBJ2-4 NA TRBV7-9 CASSLQGNIQYF TGTGCCAGCAGCTTACAGGGAAACATTCAGTACTTC
NA TRBJ1-1 NA TRBV7-9 CASSSSSQSSAFF TGTGCCAGCAGCTCAAGCTCACAGAGTTCAGCTTTCTTT
NA TRBJ1-1 NA TRBV6-4 CASSKEERTEAFF TGTGCCAGCTCTAAGGAAGAGAGGACTGAAGCTTTCTTT
NA TRBJ1-1 TRBD1 TRBV5-1 CASSWGQGTEAFF TGCGCCAGCAGCTGGGGACAGGGGACTGAAGCTTTCTTT
NA TRBJ2-3 TRBD2 TRBV6-6 CASSNGGSLDTQYF TGTGCCAGCAGCAACGGGGGGTCCCTGGATACGCAGTATTTT
NA TRBJ1-3 NA TRBV15 CATSKGESFSGNTIYF TGTGCCACCAGCAAGGGGGAATCCTTCTCTGGAAACACCATATATTTT
once TRBJ2-7 NA TRBV5-1 CASSEFQSGTNYEQYF TGCGCCAGCAGCGAATTCCAAAGCGGGACAAACTACGAGCAGTACTTC
NA TRBJ2-5 NA TRBV27 CASSQSRQETQYF TGTGCCAGCAGTCAATCGAGGCAAGAGACCCAGTACTTC
NA TRBJ2-1 NA TRBV7-9 CASSLLDEQFF TGTGCCAGCAGCTTACTCGATGAGCAGTTCTTC
NA TRBJ2-5 NA TRBV5-1 CASSYGMASGVRVGETQYF TGCGCCAGCAGCTATGGCATGGCATCGGGGGTGCGTGTCGGAGAGACCCAGTACTTC
NA TRBJ1-2 NA TRBV25-1 CASSAWGHTGYTF TGTGCCAGCAGTGCTTGGGGGCACACAGGCTACACCTTC
NA TRBJ1-3 NA TRBV15 CATSPATRAGNTIYF TGTGCCACCAGCCCAGCTACCAGGGCTGGAAACACCATATATTTT
NA TRBJ1-1 NA TRBV4-1 CASSPELRALGTEAFF TGCGCCAGCAGTCCCGAGCTGAGGGCCCTGGGCACTGAAGCTTTCTTT
NA TRBJ2-5 TRBD1 TRBV15 CATSRAGQKETQYF TGTGCCACCAGCAGAGCGGGACAGAAAGAGACCCAGTACTTC
NA TRBJ1-2 NA TRBV6-5 CASSSTGLGGYTF TGTGCCAGCAGTTCCACGGGGTTAGGGGGCTACACCTTC
NA TRBJ2-5 TRBD2 TRBV7-6 CASSLGAGLGPETQYF TGTGCCAGCAGCTTAGGAGCGGGACTAGGTCCAGAGACCCAGTACTTC
once TRBJ2-7 TRBD2 TRBV4-1 CASSHSDSGTSGRYEQYF TGCGCCAGCAGCCATTCTGACTCCGGGACTAGCGGGAGGTACGAGCAGTACTTC
NA TRBJ2-5 TRBD2 TRBV9 CASSSGLAGARYQETQYF TGTGCCAGCAGCTCCGGACTAGCGGGAGCGAGGTACCAAGAGACCCAGTACTTC
few TRBJ1-1 NA TRBV5-1 CASSLSQTEAFF TGCGCCAGCAGCTTGTCTCAGACTGAAGCTTTCTTT
few TRBJ1-2 TRBD1 TRBV6-5 CASSTTGEEYGYTF TGTGCCAGCAGTACGACAGGGGAAGAATATGGCTACACCTTC
NA TRBJ2-6 NA TRBV5-1 CASSLVGTGSGANVLTF TGCGCCAGCAGCTTGGTAGGGACTGGTTCTGGGGCCAACGTCCTGACTTTC
NA TRBJ1-2 NA TRBV2 CASSEAIRVGGSGYTF TGTGCCAGCAGTGAAGCAATCCGAGTCGGAGGTAGTGGCTACACCTTC
few TRBJ1-1 TRBD1 TRBV2 CASRRDRVLNTEAFF TGTGCCAGCAGAAGGGACAGGGTTCTGAACACTGAAGCTTTCTTT
NA TRBJ2-1 NA TRBV5-1 CASRLIAAENNGQFF TGCGCCAGCCGGCTAATAGCGGCGGAAAACAATGGGCAGTTCTTC
NA TRBJ1-5 TRBD1 TRBV6-1 CASSEGTGGKNQPQHF TGTGCCAGCAGTGAAGGGACAGGGGGTAAGAATCAGCCCCAGCATTTT
NA TRBJ2-7 TRBD2 TRBV4-1 CASSQDLGGREQYF TGCGCCAGCAGCCAAGATCTCGGCGGGAGGGAGCAGTACTTC
NA TRBJ2-6 NA TRBV4-1 CASSQEGLSGANVLTF TGCGCCAGCAGCCAAGAGGGACTTTCTGGGGCCAACGTCCTGACTTTC
NA TRBJ2-3 NA TRBV28 CASSTDNRSTDTQYF TGTGCCAGCAGCACTGATAACAGGTCCACAGATACGCAGTATTTT
NA TRBJ1-5 NA TRBV7-9 CASSFSGKKDQPQHF TGTGCCAGCAGCTTCTCCGGGAAAAAAGATCAGCCCCAGCATTTT
once TRBJ1-1 NA TRBV7-6 CASSPSPGMNTEAFF TGTGCCAGCAGCCCGAGTCCAGGTATGAACACTGAAGCTTTCTTT
once TRBJ1-1 NA TRBV5-4 CASSLAAVTEAFF TGTGCCAGCAGCTTGGCGGCGGTGACGGAAGCTTTCTTT
once TRBJ2-7 TRBD1 TRBV28 CASSLSSADRVLSYEQYF TGTGCCAGCAGTTTATCCTCCGCAGACAGGGTGCTCTCCTACGAGCAGTACTTC
few TRBJ1-3 TRBD1 TRBV11-3 CASSPRTGPRNTIYF TGTGCCAGCAGCCCACGGACAGGGCCTAGAAACACCATATATTTT
NA TRBJ2-7 NA TRBV11-3 CASSLPWGADYEQYF TGTGCCAGCAGCTTACCTTGGGGAGCCGACTACGAGCAGTACTTC
NA TRBJ1-1 NA TRBV29-1 CSVRSQAKISEAFF TGCAGCGTTCGTTCGCAGGCAAAGATTTCTGAAGCTTTCTTT
NA TRBJ1-2 NA TRBV28 CASSLTGGLGYTF TGTGCCAGCAGTCTGACAGGAGGTCTTGGCTACACCTTC
NA TRBJ2-7 NA TRBV23-1 CASSQSIRLGEQYF TGCGCCAGCAGTCAATCGATCAGGCTTGGCGAGCAGTACTTC
NA TRBJ2-3 TRBD1 TRBV6-6 CASTPILGTGPDTQYF TGTGCCAGCACCCCGATTCTTGGGACAGGGCCAGATACGCAGTATTTT
NA TRBJ2-5 NA TRBV5-8 CASSLGGRSGLETQYF TGTGCCAGCAGCTTGGGAGGGCGATCGGGTTTGGAGACCCAGTACTTC
NA TRBJ2-3 TRBD1 TRBV12-5 CASGLGGTGSTDTQYF TGTGCTAGTGGTTTGGGCGGGACAGGGAGCACAGATACGCAGTATTTT
NA TRBJ2-1 TRBD2 TRBV4-1 CASSQASGSGDEQFF TGCGCCAGCAGCCAAGCTAGCGGGAGCGGGGATGAGCAGTTCTTC
NA TRBJ2-3 NA TRBV7-7 CASSDTAENGDTQYF TGTGCTAGCAGCGACACAGCGGAAAACGGAGATACGCAGTATTTT
NA TRBJ2-1 TRBD1 TRBV9 CASSARSGTGEQFF TGTGCCAGCAGCGCCCGATCCGGGACAGGAGAGCAGTTCTTC
NA TRBJ2-2 TRBD2 TRBV4-1 CASSQSALAGLATNTGELFF TGCGCCAGCAGCCAAAGTGCACTAGCGGGGTTGGCTACGAACACCGGGGAGCTGTTTTTT
NA TRBJ2-3 NA TRBV4-1 CASSPVQDTQYF TGCGCCAGCAGCCCAGTTCAAGATACGCAGTATTTT
NA TRBJ1-1 NA TRBV29-1 CSVDNPGDNTEAFF TGCAGCGTTGATAACCCGGGGGATAACACTGAAGCTTTCTTT
NA TRBJ1-4 TRBD1 TRBV19 CASSPGTANEKLFF TGTGCCAGTAGCCCCGGGACAGCTAATGAAAAACTGTTTTTT